This TCR beta chain emerged from a study of blood T cell repertoires in COVID-19. Study-level information: Sources were T cells, B-cell-depleted T cells, or PBMCs; the material itself was cDNA or gDNA.

In the authors' workflow: Amplification from reference gene primers served as the basis for estimated nucleated cell counts. Only in-frame clones appear in the TCRdb table, and some are missing; sequencing was by immunoSEQ multiplex PCR. The V and J calls and clone size come from that table; D and trimming were worked out from the DNA. The table includes 350,000 to 450,000 clones, approximately 90% detected once. The CDR3 spans 12 residues. V was shortened by 1 base and J by 8 bases, with 8 bases between the two germline ends. From germline, CDR1 is SEHNR and CDR2 FQNEAQ (reference sequence). The table lists this clone with a few counts.

This chain uses TRBV7-9 with TRBJ1-2; no definite D call. Sequences were obtained from PBMCs or T cells enriched from blood (not recorded which). The sequence was collected from a middle-aged woman who had been exposed to COVID-19. The CDR3 reads CASSLDRRGYTF. CDR3 sequence (DNA): TGTGCCAGCAGCTTAGATCGGCGGGGCTACACCTTC.